This T cell receptor (beta chain) was observed in a study of CD8+CD57+ T cells in acquired aplastic anemia. The TCR beta profiling, which covered VDJ combination and CDR3 sequence, was carried out using genomic DNA as the template. MiXCR, run by TCRdb on the reads, gives a single entry per CDR3 protein. The sample records more than 95,000 distinct CDR3 sequences, less than 50% being singletons. General observations from the study: With respect to CD8+ Simpson's diversity, patients and controls did not differ significantly.

To note about this clonotype: The antigen is not known.

Patients chosen for sequencing had shown CD8+CD57+ cell expansion by flow cytometry. Sample: sorted CD4+, CD8+, or CD8+CD57+ T cells (not recorded which) from PBMCs. The TCR comes from a human donor with aplastic anemia.

The CDR3 sequence is CASSFPGLAGDEQYF. Here the CDR3 DNA reads TGTGCCAGCAGCTTCCCCGGACTAGCGGGAGACGAGCAGTACTTC. This rearrangement joins TRBV7-2 to TRBJ2-7, with TRBD2 matching over 13 bases. J was trimmed by 5 bases and V by 3 bases; bases with no gene match: 4. The CDR3 loop spans 15 amino acids. Germline values: CDR1 SGHTA, CDR2 FQGNSA.